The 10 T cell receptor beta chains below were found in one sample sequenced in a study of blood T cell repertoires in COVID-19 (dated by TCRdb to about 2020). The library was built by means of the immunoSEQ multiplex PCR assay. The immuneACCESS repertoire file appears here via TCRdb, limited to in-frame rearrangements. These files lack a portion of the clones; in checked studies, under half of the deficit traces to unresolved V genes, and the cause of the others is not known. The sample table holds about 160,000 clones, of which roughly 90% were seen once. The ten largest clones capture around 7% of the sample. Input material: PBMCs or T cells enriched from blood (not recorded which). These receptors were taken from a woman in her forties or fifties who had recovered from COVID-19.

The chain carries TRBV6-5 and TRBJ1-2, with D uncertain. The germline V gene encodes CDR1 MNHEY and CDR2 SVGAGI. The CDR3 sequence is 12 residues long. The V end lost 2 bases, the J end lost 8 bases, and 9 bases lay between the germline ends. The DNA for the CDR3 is TGTGCCAGCAGTTACCCCCGGGAGGGCTACACCTTC. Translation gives CASSYPREGYTF.

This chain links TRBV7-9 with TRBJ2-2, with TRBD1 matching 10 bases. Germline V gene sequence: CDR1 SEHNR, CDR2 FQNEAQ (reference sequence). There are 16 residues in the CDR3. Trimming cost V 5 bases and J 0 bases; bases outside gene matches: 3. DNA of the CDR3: TGTGCCAGCAGCACCGGGACAGGGGCGAACACCGGGGAGCTGTTTTTT. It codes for CASSTGTGANTGELFF.

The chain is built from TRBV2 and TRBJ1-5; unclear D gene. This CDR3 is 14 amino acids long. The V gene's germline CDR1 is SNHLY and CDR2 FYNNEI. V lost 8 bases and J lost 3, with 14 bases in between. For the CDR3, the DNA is TGTGCCAGCCAAAGACCGGGGTACAATCAGCCCCAGCATTTT. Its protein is CASQRPGYNQPQHF.

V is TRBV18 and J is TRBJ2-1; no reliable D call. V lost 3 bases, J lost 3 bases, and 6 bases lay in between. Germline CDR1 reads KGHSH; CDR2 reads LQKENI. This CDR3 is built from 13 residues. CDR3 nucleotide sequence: TGTGCCAGCTCACCCCCCGTCTACAATGAGCAGTTCTTC. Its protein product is CASSPPVYNEQFF.

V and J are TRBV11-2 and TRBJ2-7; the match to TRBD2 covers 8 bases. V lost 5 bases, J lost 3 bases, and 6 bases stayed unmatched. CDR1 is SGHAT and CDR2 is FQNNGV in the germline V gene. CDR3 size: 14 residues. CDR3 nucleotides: TGTGCCAGCAGCCCCAAGGGACTAGACTACGAGCAGTACTTC. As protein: CASSPKGLDYEQYF.

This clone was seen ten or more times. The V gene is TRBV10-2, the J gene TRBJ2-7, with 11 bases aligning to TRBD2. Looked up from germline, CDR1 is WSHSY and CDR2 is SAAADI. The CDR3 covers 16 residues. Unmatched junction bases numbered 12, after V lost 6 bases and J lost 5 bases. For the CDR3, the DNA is TGCGCCAGCAGAGGAATCACCGGGACTAGCGGCCACGAGCAGTACTTC. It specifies CASRGITGTSGHEQYF.

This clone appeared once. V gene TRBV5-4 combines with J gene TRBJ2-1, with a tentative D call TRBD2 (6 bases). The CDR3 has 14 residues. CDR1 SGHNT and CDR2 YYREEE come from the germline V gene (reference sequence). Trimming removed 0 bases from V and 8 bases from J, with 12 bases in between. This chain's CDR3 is CASSLALASDEQFF. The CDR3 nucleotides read TGTGCCAGCAGCTTGGCACTAGCCAGCGATGAGCAGTTCTTC.

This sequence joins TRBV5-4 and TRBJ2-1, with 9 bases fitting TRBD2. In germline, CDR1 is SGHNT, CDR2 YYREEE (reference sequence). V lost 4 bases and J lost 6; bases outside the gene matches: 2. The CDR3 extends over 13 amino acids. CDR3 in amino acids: CASSRTSVNEQFF. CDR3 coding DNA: TGTGCCAGCAGCCGGACTAGCGTCAATGAGCAGTTCTTC.

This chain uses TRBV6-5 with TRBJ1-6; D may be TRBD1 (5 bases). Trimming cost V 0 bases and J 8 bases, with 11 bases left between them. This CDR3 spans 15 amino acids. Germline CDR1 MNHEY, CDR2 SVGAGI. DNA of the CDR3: TGTGCCAGCAGTTACTCCAGGGTTGGGGATTCACCCCTCCACTTT. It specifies CASSYSRVGDSPLHF.

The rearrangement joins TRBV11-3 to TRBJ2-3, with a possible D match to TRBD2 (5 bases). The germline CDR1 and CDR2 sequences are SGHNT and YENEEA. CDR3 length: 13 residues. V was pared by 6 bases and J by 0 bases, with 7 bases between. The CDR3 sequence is CASSGGSTDTQYF. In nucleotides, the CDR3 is TGTGCCAGCAGTGGAGGTAGCACAGATACGCAGTATTTT.